These T cell receptor beta chains were read from a single sample in a study of cytomegalovirus exposure and HLA in healthy donors. Libraries were prepared by immunoSEQ multiplex PCR; TCRdb keeps only in-frame clonotypes and omits some of them. The profile shows around 150,000 clones, roughly two thirds of them singletons. The sequenced material came from PBMCs. The receptors shown here come from a woman aged 25 to 39 in good health and CMV-seronegative. Each CDR3 is given with its conserved first and last residue. A D gene is named only where the DNA matches it firmly. The listing skips clone size in some rows; elsewhere it reads once, few, many or a size class.

clone size: few; D gene: NA; J gene: TRBJ1-4; CDR3 length: 17; V gene: TRBV30; CDR3 DNA: TGTGCCTGGAGTGTAAGCCCTCATCGGGGGGCGGATGAAAAACTGTTTTTT; CDR3 protein: CAWSVSPHRGADEKLFF
clone size: NA; D gene: NA; J gene: TRBJ1-5; CDR3 length: 12; V gene: TRBV21-1; CDR3 DNA: TGTGCCAGCAGCAATCCTTTACAGCCCCAGCATTTT; CDR3 protein: CASSNPLQPQHF
clone size: NA; D gene: NA; J gene: TRBJ2-7; CDR3 length: 14; V gene: TRBV28; CDR3 DNA: TGTGCCAGCAGTTCGACAAACCCCGGCTACGAGCAGTACTTC; CDR3 protein: CASSSTNPGYEQYF
clone size: NA; D gene: NA; J gene: TRBJ2-4; CDR3 length: 15; V gene: TRBV9; CDR3 DNA: TGTGCCAGCAGCGTAGAGGGGGTCCCTAAAAACATTCAGTACTTC; CDR3 protein: CASSVEGVPKNIQYF
clone size: NA; D gene: TRBD1; J gene: TRBJ1-4; CDR3 length: 14; V gene: TRBV18; CDR3 DNA: TGTGCCAGCACACCAGACAGGGGTAATGAAAAACTGTTTTTT; CDR3 protein: CASTPDRGNEKLFF
clone size: NA; D gene: NA; J gene: TRBJ1-5; CDR3 length: 15; V gene: TRBV4-1; CDR3 DNA: TGCGCCAGCGCCAGGGAGCCCAGGGGAAATACGCCCCAGCATTTT; CDR3 protein: CASAREPRGNTPQHF
clone size: NA; D gene: NA; J gene: TRBJ2-1; CDR3 length: 15; V gene: TRBV5-6; CDR3 DNA: TGTGCCAGCAACCCATTGCGAGACCCAGGGAATGAGCAGTTCTTC; CDR3 protein: CASNPLRDPGNEQFF
clone size: once; D gene: NA; J gene: TRBJ1-4; CDR3 length: 15; V gene: TRBV2; CDR3 DNA: TGTGCCAGCAGGGAAACGACAGGACTCTATGAAAAACTGTTTTTT; CDR3 protein: CASRETTGLYEKLFF
clone size: NA; D gene: TRBD1; J gene: TRBJ1-2; CDR3 length: 16; V gene: TRBV15; CDR3 DNA: TGTGCCACCAGTAGCTCCGGGACAGACTCTAACTATGGCTACACCTTC; CDR3 protein: CATSSSGTDSNYGYTF
clone size: few; D gene: TRBD2; J gene: TRBJ2-2; CDR3 length: 16; V gene: TRBV7-9; CDR3 DNA: TGTGCCAGCAGCTTAGGCGGGAGGGCCCTCCTCGGGGAGCTGTTTTTT; CDR3 protein: CASSLGGRALLGELFF
clone size: NA; D gene: TRBD2; J gene: TRBJ2-1; CDR3 length: 12; V gene: TRBV29-1; CDR3 DNA: TGCAGCGTTGAGACTAGCGGCTATGAGCAGTTCTTC; CDR3 protein: CSVETSGYEQFF
clone size: NA; D gene: NA; J gene: TRBJ1-4; CDR3 length: 14; V gene: TRBV2; CDR3 DNA: TGTGCCAGCAGTGCGGGGGTGGCAGGAGAAAAACTGCTTTTT; CDR3 protein: CASSAGVAGEKLLF
clone size: NA; D gene: TRBD1; J gene: TRBJ1-4; CDR3 length: 15; V gene: TRBV5-1; CDR3 DNA: TGCGCCAGCAGCACAGGACAGGTGATTAATGAAAAACTGTTTTTT; CDR3 protein: CASSTGQVINEKLFF
clone size: few; D gene: TRBD1; J gene: TRBJ2-1; CDR3 length: 16; V gene: TRBV6-6; CDR3 DNA: TGTGCCAGCAGTTATTTGATGACAGGGCTAGTCGATGAGCAGTTCTTC; CDR3 protein: CASSYLMTGLVDEQFF
clone size: NA; D gene: TRBD2; J gene: TRBJ2-6; CDR3 length: 16; V gene: TRBV4-3; CDR3 DNA: TGCGCCAGCAGCCAACGCTCGGGGGGTAGAGCCAACGTCCTGACTTTC; CDR3 protein: CASSQRSGGRANVLTF
clone size: once; D gene: NA; J gene: TRBJ2-1; CDR3 length: 13; V gene: TRBV19; CDR3 DNA: TGTGCCAGTTCCGGGGTTCCGTACAATGAGCAGTTCTTC; CDR3 protein: CASSGVPYNEQFF
clone size: NA; D gene: NA; J gene: TRBJ2-7; CDR3 length: 14; V gene: TRBV5-1; CDR3 DNA: TGCGCCAGCGAAGAGGCCCCGAGCTCCTACGAGCAGTACTTC; CDR3 protein: CASEEAPSSYEQYF
clone size: NA; D gene: TRBD2; J gene: TRBJ2-7; CDR3 length: 14; V gene: TRBV2; CDR3 DNA: TGTGCCAGCAGGGGGACTAGCAGTTCCTACGAGCAGTACTTC; CDR3 protein: CASRGTSSSYEQYF
clone size: NA; D gene: NA; J gene: TRBJ1-4; CDR3 length: 15; V gene: TRBV5-1; CDR3 DNA: TGCGCCAGCAGCTTGGCTACAGGGATGGTTGAAAAACTGTTTTTT; CDR3 protein: CASSLATGMVEKLFF
clone size: NA; D gene: TRBD2; J gene: TRBJ2-2; CDR3 length: 17; V gene: TRBV5-4; CDR3 DNA: TGTGCCAGCAGCCCCGGGACTAGCGGGGGGGCCATCGGGGAGCTGTTTTTT; CDR3 protein: CASSPGTSGGAIGELFF
clone size: NA; D gene: NA; J gene: TRBJ2-7; CDR3 length: 14; V gene: TRBV6-5; CDR3 DNA: TGTGCCTCTGGAAGGGTACAGGGTTACTACGAGCAGTACTTC; CDR3 protein: CASGRVQGYYEQYF
clone size: NA; D gene: NA; J gene: TRBJ2-7; CDR3 length: 12; V gene: TRBV5-1; CDR3 DNA: TGCGCCAGCAGCTTCCCGGACAGAAGGCAGTACTTC; CDR3 protein: CASSFPDRRQYF
clone size: NA; D gene: NA; J gene: TRBJ2-5; CDR3 length: 15; V gene: TRBV7-3; CDR3 DNA: TGTGCCAGCAGCTTAAAAGTGACTCAACAAGAGACCCAGTACTTC; CDR3 protein: CASSLKVTQQETQYF
clone size: NA; D gene: NA; J gene: TRBJ2-1; CDR3 length: 15; V gene: TRBV11-2; CDR3 DNA: TGTGCCAGCAGCTTAGTCGTCCAGGGCTACAATGAGCAGTTCTTC; CDR3 protein: CASSLVVQGYNEQFF
clone size: NA; D gene: NA; J gene: TRBJ2-7; CDR3 length: 10; V gene: TRBV20-1; CDR3 DNA: TGCAGTGCTTTAGAGTACGAGCAGTACTTC; CDR3 protein: CSALEYEQYF
clone size: NA; D gene: TRBD1; J gene: TRBJ1-1; CDR3 length: 12; V gene: TRBV5-4; CDR3 DNA: TGTGCCAGCAGCTTTCCGACAGGGATGGCTTTCTTT; CDR3 protein: CASSFPTGMAFF
clone size: NA; D gene: NA; J gene: TRBJ2-5; CDR3 length: 13; V gene: TRBV6-5; CDR3 DNA: TGTGCCAGCAGTTACGGGCAGAAAGAGACCCAGTACTTC; CDR3 protein: CASSYGQKETQYF
clone size: NA; D gene: TRBD1; J gene: TRBJ2-7; CDR3 length: 15; V gene: TRBV19; CDR3 DNA: TGTGCCAGTAGTATACCGGGACAGGGGGTCTACGAGCAGTACTTC; CDR3 protein: CASSIPGQGVYEQYF
clone size: NA; D gene: TRBD1; J gene: TRBJ1-4; CDR3 length: 14; V gene: TRBV18; CDR3 DNA: TGTGCCAGCTCACCTGGACAGGGAGGTGAAAAACTGTTTTTT; CDR3 protein: CASSPGQGGEKLFF